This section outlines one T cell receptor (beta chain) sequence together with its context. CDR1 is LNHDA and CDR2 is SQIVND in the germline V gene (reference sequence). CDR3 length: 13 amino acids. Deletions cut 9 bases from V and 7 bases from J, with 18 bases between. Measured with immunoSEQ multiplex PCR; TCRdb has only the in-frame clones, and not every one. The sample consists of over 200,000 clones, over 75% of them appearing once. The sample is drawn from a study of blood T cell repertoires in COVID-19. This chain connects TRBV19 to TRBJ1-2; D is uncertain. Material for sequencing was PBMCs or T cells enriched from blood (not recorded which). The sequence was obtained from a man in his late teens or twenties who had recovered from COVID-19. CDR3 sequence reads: CASAKDGRGGYTF. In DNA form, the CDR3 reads TGTGCCAGCGCTAAAGACGGAAGAGGTGGCTACACCTTC. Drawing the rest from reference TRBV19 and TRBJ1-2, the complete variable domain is DGGITQSPKYLFRKEGQNVTLSCEQNLNHDAMYWYRQDPGQGLRLIYYSQIVNDFQKGDIAEGYSVSREKKESFPLTVTSAQKNPTAFYLCASAKDGRGGYTFGSGTRLTVV.